The TCR beta chain described here comes from a study of T-cell memory formation after mild COVID-19. General study findings and limits: Confirmation of SARS-CoV-2 specificity was lacking for second-wave clones peaking day 37. Contracting clones from day 15 to 85 had balanced CD4/CD8; later expanders favoured CD4+.

In regard to this clonotype: Its target is unknown.

TCRdb processed the 5' RACE reads anew with MiXCR; each CDR3 protein has one entry. Here the sample spans about 400,000 distinct CDR3 sequences, around 22% being singletons. This sequence originates from an adult woman who had mild COVID-19 (a few samples of this study predate the infection). Cell type and time point are not known. The sequenced material came from PBMCs or a T cell subset sorted from them (not recorded which).

The CDR3, as DNA: TGTGCCTGGAGTGTCCCGGGACCGTTCTCTGGAAACACCATATATTTT. Protein: CAWSVPGPFSGNTIYF. The rearrangement joins TRBV30 to TRBJ1-3; tentative D call: TRBD1 (5 bases). The germline V gene has CDR1 GTSNPN and CDR2 SVGIG (reference sequence). The germline V and J ends were trimmed by 0 bases and 0 bases, with 12 bases remaining between them. The CDR3 covers 16 residues.